The present T cell receptor (beta chain) was sequenced within a study of cytomegalovirus exposure and HLA in healthy donors. Study observations and caveats: Most TCR sequences proved rare, with some public TCRs found in many donors. Per a later analysis, under 20,000 TCR beta sequences showed association with HLA alleles at 0.05 false discovery rate.

The ends lost 5 bases at V and 11 bases at J; junction bases unmatched: 14. The CDR3 is 15 residues long. Germline V gene sequence: CDR1 SGHTA, CDR2 FQGNSA. Regarding this clone: What it recognizes is unknown.

The PCR ran on 60 Vbeta and 13 Jbeta primers. Only in-frame clones appear in the TCRdb table, and some are missing; sequencing was by immunoSEQ multiplex PCR. The table records roughly 100,000 clones, roughly 70% of them present only once. The chain is built from TRBV7-2 and TRBJ2-7; TRBD2 matches 11 bases. This TCR derives from a woman in her forties or fifties in good health and CMV-seronegative. The sequencing sample was made of PBMCs. The CDR3 protein is CASSVATSGIRGKYF. CDR3 DNA: TGTGCCAGCAGCGTCGCGACTAGCGGGATCCGGGGGAAGTACTTC.